The rows below give T cell receptor beta chains drawn from one sample of a study of cytomegalovirus exposure and HLA in healthy donors. Clones were sequenced by immunoSEQ multiplex PCR, and TCRdb holds only the in-frame ones, with some missing. The sample holds 95,000 to 100,000 clones; 77% are singletons and the top ten take approximately 8%. The sample consisted of PBMCs. The source of these receptors is a female donor in good health and CMV-seronegative. Each CDR3 is given with its conserved first and last residue. Each record gives: clone size, J gene, D gene, V gene, CDR3 protein, CDR3 DNA. A D gene is named only where the DNA matches it firmly. A clone size is listed for some rows: how often the clone was seen (once, few, many), or a class if it is expanded.

- | TRBJ2-5 | TRBD2 | TRBV14 | CASSQGLAGRRYF | TGTGCCAGCAGCCAGGGACTAGCGGGCCGAAGGTACTTC
- | TRBJ1-4 | - | TRBV2 | CASTEWGTQGEKLFF | TGTGCCAGCACCGAGTGGGGGACACAGGGTGAAAAACTGTTTTTT
- | TRBJ2-7 | TRBD2 | TRBV30 | CAWSAPFSGRAYEQYF | TGTGCCTGGAGTGCTCCTTTTAGCGGGAGAGCCTACGAGCAGTACTTC
- | TRBJ1-4 | - | TRBV30 | CAWSGIRARPNEKLFF | TGTGCCTGGAGTGGGATCAGGGCCAGACCTAATGAAAAACTGTTTTTT
- | TRBJ2-2 | TRBD1 | TRBV7-9 | CASSLGRGQVNTGELFF | TGTGCCAGCAGCTTAGGGCGGGGACAGGTTAACACCGGGGAGCTGTTTTTT
- | TRBJ1-6 | - | TRBV5-1 | CASSFTVDRDSPLHF | TGCGCCAGCAGCTTTACGGTAGATCGGGATTCACCCCTCCACTTT
- | TRBJ2-4 | TRBD1 | TRBV6-5 | CASSTTQGAKNIQYF | TGTGCCAGCAGTACGACACAGGGGGCCAAAAACATTCAGTACTTC
- | TRBJ2-2 | - | TRBV6-1 | CASSVGGTGELFF | TGTGCCAGCAGTGTAGGGGGCACCGGGGAGCTGTTTTTT
- | TRBJ2-1 | TRBD2 | TRBV4-2 | CASTEPGGPIYEQFF | TGTGCCAGCACCGAACCGGGAGGGCCTATTTATGAGCAGTTCTTC
- | TRBJ2-3 | - | TRBV5-1 | CASSLSRGKADTQYF | TGCGCCAGCAGCTTGTCTCGGGGGAAGGCAGATACGCAGTATTTT
few | TRBJ2-7 | - | TRBV7-2 | CASSLALWSYEQYF | TGTGCCAGCAGCTTAGCGTTATGGAGCTACGAGCAGTACTTC
- | TRBJ2-4 | TRBD1 | TRBV19 | CASSIDGDRALAKNIQYF | TGTGCCAGTAGTATAGACGGGGACAGGGCGCTAGCCAAAAACATTCAGTACTTC
- | TRBJ2-5 | TRBD2 | TRBV5-4 | CASSSGTSRQETQYF | TGTGCCAGCAGCTCGGGGACTAGCCGCCAAGAGACCCAGTACTTC
once | TRBJ2-3 | TRBD2 | TRBV7-3 | CASSLTGQAGGRDTQYF | TGTGCCAGCAGCTTAACAGGGCAAGCGGGGGGGAGAGATACGCAGTATTTT
- | TRBJ1-2 | TRBD1 | TRBV19 | CASSILGTAQDGYTF | TGTGCCAGTAGTATTCTGGGGACAGCCCAAGATGGCTACACCTTC
- | TRBJ1-2 | TRBD1 | TRBV15 | CATSRAWTGGVGGYTF | TGTGCCACCAGCAGAGCTTGGACAGGGGGCGTAGGTGGCTACACCTTC
- | TRBJ1-2 | - | TRBV28 | CASSFRGSDGYTF | TGTGCCAGCAGTTTTCGGGGGAGTGATGGCTACACCTTC
once | TRBJ1-5 | - | TRBV28 | CASSKTGYQPQHF | TGTGCCAGCAGTAAGACAGGTTATCAGCCCCAGCATTTT
few | TRBJ2-1 | TRBD2 | TRBV7-9 | CSSSFGTSGSDEQFF | TGTTCCAGCAGCTTCGGGACTAGCGGGAGCGATGAGCAGTTCTTC
once | TRBJ2-7 | - | TRBV15 | CATSRGGSYEQYF | TGTGCCACCAGCAGAGGCGGGTCCTACGAGCAGTACTTC
- | TRBJ1-4 | - | TRBV7-2 | CASSLESLQGEKLFF | TGTGCCAGCAGCTTAGAGAGCTTACAGGGTGAAAAACTGTTTTTT
- | TRBJ2-5 | TRBD2 | TRBV9 | CASNVAGGQETQYF | TGTGCCAGCAACGTGGCGGGGGGCCAAGAGACCCAGTACTTC
- | TRBJ2-1 | TRBD2 | TRBV11-3 | CASSLEGGISNEQFF | TGTGCCAGCAGCTTAGAGGGGGGGATATCGAATGAGCAGTTCTTC
- | TRBJ1-6 | - | TRBV5-6 | CASSEIGEGIGSPLHF | TGTGCCAGCAGCGAGATCGGGGAGGGGATCGGATCACCCCTCCACTTT
once | TRBJ1-2 | TRBD1 | TRBV5-8 | CASSLVVMGGQLLYGYTF | TGTGCCAGCAGCTTAGTTGTAATGGGGGGACAGCTCCTCTATGGCTACACCTTC
- | TRBJ2-5 | - | TRBV5-4 | CASSRNQGDSETQYF | TGTGCCAGCAGCCGCAACCAGGGGGACTCAGAGACCCAGTACTTC
- | TRBJ2-5 | TRBD1 | TRBV10-1 | CASSEGPGGLETQYF | TGCGCCAGCAGTGAGGGCCCAGGGGGCCTCGAGACCCAGTACTTC
- | TRBJ2-7 | - | TRBV5-1 | CASRIQGEQYF | TGCGCCAGCAGGATACAGGGAGAGCAGTACTTC
- | TRBJ1-6 | TRBD1 | TRBV2 | CASSAGQGVYSPLHF | TGTGCCAGCAGTGCGGGACAGGGGGTTTATTCACCCCTCCACTTT
once | TRBJ1-1 | - | TRBV5-5 | CASSLRPPGTEAFF | TGTGCCAGCAGCTTGAGACCACCGGGGACTGAAGCTTTCTTT
- | TRBJ1-5 | - | TRBV28 | CASSRVQGVGQPQHF | TGTGCCAGCAGTCGAGTTCAGGGTGTTGGTCAGCCCCAGCATTTT
- | TRBJ1-2 | TRBD1 | TRBV6-1 | CASRTGGTNYGYTF | TGTGCCAGCAGAACAGGGGGGACTAACTATGGCTACACCTTC
- | TRBJ1-5 | - | TRBV6-6 | CASSTGGGGNQPQHF | TGTGCCAGCAGTACGGGGGGAGGCGGCAATCAGCCCCAGCATTTT
- | TRBJ1-5 | - | TRBV28 | CASSLAVTTNQPQHF | TGTGCCAGCAGTTTGGCGGTCACAACCAATCAGCCCCAGCATTTT
once | TRBJ2-1 | TRBD1 | TRBV6-6 | CASSYPGTGDEQFF | TGTGCCAGCAGTTATCCCGGGACAGGGGATGAGCAGTTCTTC
- | TRBJ2-7 | TRBD2 | TRBV7-3 | CASSLAGGTRYEQYF | TGTGCCAGCAGCTTGGCGGGGGGCACACGCTACGAGCAGTACTTC
- | TRBJ1-2 | TRBD1 | TRBV30 | CAWRGQGGGGYTF | TGTGCCTGGCGTGGACAGGGAGGAGGTGGCTACACCTTC
- | TRBJ2-7 | - | TRBV18 | CASSPDYYYEQYF | TGTGCCAGCTCACCGGACTACTACTACGAGCAGTACTTC
- | TRBJ1-1 | - | TRBV12-2 | CASRLGSAEGRGSNTEAFF | TGTGCAAGTCGCTTAGGGAGCGCAGAGGGCAGAGGGTCGAACACTGAAGCTTTCTTT
- | TRBJ1-1 | TRBD1 | TRBV11-3 | CASSPGQGAYTEAFF | TGTGCCAGCAGCCCGGGACAGGGGGCTTACACTGAAGCTTTCTTT
once | TRBJ2-5 | - | TRBV9 | CASTPDTRTGETQYF | TGTGCCAGCACCCCGGATACTAGGACTGGAGAGACCCAGTACTTC
- | TRBJ1-2 | TRBD1 | TRBV6-6 | CASSWAGTGNGYTF | TGTGCCAGCAGTTGGGCCGGGACAGGGAATGGCTACACCTTC
- | TRBJ2-5 | TRBD2 | TRBV5-4 | CASSLDGGIRETQYF | TGTGCCAGCAGCTTGGACGGGGGGATTAGGGAGACCCAGTACTTC
- | TRBJ2-2 | - | TRBV30 | CGLVAGELFF | TGTGGGTTAGTCGCCGGGGAGCTGTTTTTT
- | TRBJ1-1 | - | TRBV7-8 | CASSWVGSNTEAFF | TGTGCCAGCAGCTGGGTGGGCTCGAACACTGAAGCTTTCTTC
once | TRBJ1-5 | TRBD1 | TRBV10-3 | CAIAGGWDQPQHF | TGTGCCATCGCAGGGGGGTGGGACCAGCCCCAGCATTTT
- | TRBJ2-2 | TRBD1 | TRBV9 | CASQGANTGELFF | TGTGCCAGCCAGGGGGCGAACACCGGGGAGCTGTTTTTT
few | TRBJ1-6 | - | TRBV6-1 | CALKGTQGSPLHF | TGTGCCCTCAAGGGGACTCAGGGATCACCCCTCCACTTT
- | TRBJ2-5 | - | TRBV7-8 | CASSLSRTVRETQYF | TGTGCCAGCAGCTTATCCCGGACAGTGAGGGAGACCCAGTACTTC
- | TRBJ2-2 | TRBD2 | TRBV27 | CASSTLLSGSLGGELFF | TGTGCCAGCAGTACCCTACTTAGCGGGAGCCTGGGCGGGGAGCTGTTTTTT
- | TRBJ1-3 | - | TRBV14 | CASSRQGQISGNTIYF | TGTGCCAGCAGCCGGCAGGGCCAAATCTCTGGAAACACCATATATTTT
- | TRBJ1-3 | - | TRBV5-5 | CASSRPGAGNTIYF | TGTGCCAGCAGCAGGCCGGGGGCTGGAAACACCATATATTTT
- | TRBJ1-2 | - | TRBV27 | CASRRGRVGYGYTF | TGTGCCAGCAGAAGGGGCAGGGTGGGCTATGGCTACACCTTC
- | TRBJ2-7 | TRBD1 | TRBV10-3 | CASYAEGTGGGEQYF | TGTGCCAGCTACGCGGAGGGGACAGGGGGCGGCGAGCAGTACTTC
- | TRBJ1-1 | - | TRBV7-6 | CASSLAEQNTEAFF | TGTGCCAGCAGCTTAGCTGAGCAGAACACTGAAGCTTTCTTT
- | TRBJ2-1 | TRBD2 | TRBV30 | CAWSVLSSWLADYNEQFF | TGTGCCTGGAGTGTACTTAGTTCGTGGCTAGCGGATTACAATGAGCAGTTCTTC
few | TRBJ2-7 | - | TRBV5-6 | CASSRGRDYEQYF | TGTGCCAGCAGCCGCGGACGGGACTACGAGCAGTACTTC
- | TRBJ1-4 | - | TRBV29-1 | CSVKGEDEKLFF | TGCAGCGTTAAAGGGGAGGATGAAAAACTGTTTTTT
medium-sized | TRBJ1-1 | - | TRBV5-1 | CASTFTPGGDTEAFF | TGCGCCAGCACCTTCACTCCGGGCGGGGACACTGAAGCTTTCTTT